Described below is a single TCR beta chain sequence and its context. The entry originates in a study of blood T cell repertoires in COVID-19. The overall study: From T cells, B-cell-depleted T cells, or PBMCs came the material, which was cDNA or gDNA.

The CDR3 contains 22 residues. Per the authors' pipeline: How many nucleated cells were present was estimated from reference gene primer amplification. The assay was immunoSEQ multiplex PCR, and TCRdb's table has in-frame clones only and misses some. V, J and clone size reflect that table, while D and trimming were determined from the DNA. Seen here are fewer than 300,000 clones, more than 70% observed once, and the top ten hold under 2.5%. The source is a woman aged 45-59 years with acute or convalescent COVID-19. What was sequenced was peripheral blood. V and J are TRBV21-1 and TRBJ2-1; TRBD2, the D gene given by the table, was not confirmed from the DNA. TRBV21-1 constitutes a pseudogene. The CDR3 region is CASSKAFGGGRARLTGGNEQFF. The DNA for the CDR3 is TGTGCCAGCAGCAAAGCCTTCGGGGGGGGACGAGCAAGACTTACGGGCGGCAATGAGCAGTTCTTC.